This TCR beta chain is drawn from a study of cytomegalovirus exposure and HLA in healthy donors. PCR involved 60 Vbeta and 13 Jbeta primers. Libraries were prepared by immunoSEQ multiplex PCR; TCRdb keeps only in-frame clonotypes and omits some of them. The profile shows 120,000 or so clones, around 80% of them singletons. This clone appeared once. As yet, its antigen is unknown. Findings and caveats of the study: As a later analysis revealed, most CMV-associated TCR beta chains appeared HLA-restricted. In a later analysis, TCR beta V- and J-gene trimming was associated with a missense DCLRE1C variant.

V lost 1 base to trimming and J lost 7 bases; unmatched junction nucleotides: 5. Germline CDR1 is SGHRS and CDR2 is YFSETQ. CDR3 length: 15 amino acids. The specimen sequenced was PBMCs. The V gene is TRBV5-1, the J gene TRBJ2-1, with TRBD1 matching 10 bases. The clonotype originates from a female donor in good health and CMV-seronegative. The CDR3 is CASSLPGTGVNEQFF. The CDR3 DNA reads TGCGCCAGCAGCTTGCCCGGGACAGGGGTGAATGAGCAGTTCTTC.